The rows below give T cell receptor beta chains drawn from one sample of a study of siplizumab effects on memory and regulatory T cells. TCRdb's table, derived via immunoSEQ multiplex PCR, lists solely in-frame clones and lacks some. The sample carries approximately 100,000 clones, around 94% recorded once. The material sequenced was non-Treg CD4+ T cells sorted from blood. The origin of the receptors is a human donor in good health. Each CDR3 is given with its conserved first and last residue. A D gene is named only where the DNA matches it firmly. Clone size is given for some rows only: seen once, a few or many times, or a class if the clone is expanded.

size: once; J: TRBJ2-7; V: TRBV27; D: TRBD2; DNA: TGTGCCAGCAGTTTCCGGGAGGGATCCTACGAGCAGTACTTC; CDR3: CASSFREGSYEQYF
size: NA; J: TRBJ1-1; V: TRBV7-3; D: NA; DNA: TGTGCCAGCAGCTTACAAGCAGGGTCGGGAGACACTGAAGCTTTCTTT; CDR3: CASSLQAGSGDTEAFF
size: NA; J: TRBJ2-7; V: TRBV28; D: TRBD2; DNA: TGTGCCAGTAGCCAATATAGCGGGACACGCTCCTACGAGCAGTACTTC; CDR3: CASSQYSGTRSYEQYF
size: NA; J: TRBJ2-7; V: TRBV23-1; D: TRBD1; DNA: TGCGCCAGCAGTCAATCTGTGGGACAGGGGGTCTACGAGCAGTACTTC; CDR3: CASSQSVGQGVYEQYF
size: NA; J: TRBJ1-2; V: TRBV19; D: NA; DNA: TGTGCCAGTAGTACGGGGGACAAGTCCTATGGCTACACCTTC; CDR3: CASSTGDKSYGYTF
size: NA; J: TRBJ1-1; V: TRBV6-1; D: NA; DNA: TGTGCCAGCATGAAACAGGGACTCCAATATACGGCTTCCTTT; CDR3: CASMKQGLQYTASF
size: NA; J: TRBJ2-5; V: TRBV7-8; D: NA; DNA: TGTGCCAGCAGCTCGACGGAAATTAGGGGCCAGTACTTC; CDR3: CASSSTEIRGQYF
size: NA; J: TRBJ2-7; V: TRBV19; D: TRBD2; DNA: TGTGCCAGCGGCAGGAGGGCGGGAGGGCCCGGGTCTCAGTACTTC; CDR3: CASGRRAGGPGSQYF
size: NA; J: TRBJ2-3; V: TRBV9; D: NA; DNA: TGTGCCAGCAGCGTAGTGGGGAAAACAGATACGCAGTATTTT; CDR3: CASSVVGKTDTQYF
size: NA; J: TRBJ2-7; V: TRBV7-9; D: NA; DNA: TGTGCCAGCAGCCTCCGACAGGCCTCCTACGAGCAGTACTTC; CDR3: CASSLRQASYEQYF
size: once; J: TRBJ2-7; V: TRBV6-6; D: TRBD2; DNA: TGTGCCACTCGGGACTACCCCGCTACGGAGCAGTACTTC; CDR3: CATRDYPATEQYF
size: once; J: TRBJ2-2; V: TRBV19; D: NA; DNA: TGTGCCAGTAGTAGAGAGGGTATCGGGGAGCTGTTTTTT; CDR3: CASSREGIGELFF
size: NA; J: TRBJ2-5; V: TRBV7-3; D: NA; DNA: TGTGCCAGCAGCTCCCCGGGACGGCAAGAGACCCAGTACTTC; CDR3: CASSSPGRQETQYF
size: NA; J: TRBJ2-1; V: TRBV9; D: NA; DNA: TGTGCCAGCTGTCGGCGATCTACATCTTCCCGGCAGTTCTTC; CDR3: CASCRRSTSSRQFF
size: few; J: TRBJ2-3; V: TRBV29-1; D: TRBD1; DNA: TGCAGCGTTGAGGGGGCCCGGGACAGGGGATCGGATACGCAGTATTTT; CDR3: CSVEGARDRGSDTQYF
size: NA; J: TRBJ1-5; V: TRBV19; D: NA; DNA: TGTGCCAGTAGTATGGGGATCAGACTTAGCAATCAGCCCCAGCATTTT; CDR3: CASSMGIRLSNQPQHF
size: NA; J: TRBJ2-3; V: TRBV12-5; D: NA; DNA: TGTGCTAGTGGCCTAGGCCTTAATACGCAGTATTTT; CDR3: CASGLGLNTQYF